Described below is a single T cell receptor (beta chain) sequence and its context. As processed by the authors: It was from reference gene primer amplification that nucleated cell counts were estimated. Sequencing was performed with immunoSEQ multiplex PCR; in TCRdb, only in-frame clones are kept and a portion is missing. The V and J calls and clone size were taken over from that table, and D and trimming were inferred from the DNA. This table holds 240,000 or so clones, approximately 80% found once. This sample was taken from a study of blood T cell repertoires in COVID-19. CDR1 and CDR2 (germline): SGHDN, FVKESK. The CDR3 runs to 17 residues. The trim removed 1 base at V and 5 bases at J, leaving 12 bases unmatched.

This receptor was obtained from a man aged 25 to 40 who had recovered from COVID-19. The chain is built from TRBV14 and TRBJ1-1, with TRBD1 matching over 8 bases. Sequencing used peripheral blood. The CDR3 region is CASSQVRWRQGATEAFF. In nucleotides, the CDR3 is TGTGCCAGCAGCCAAGTTCGTTGGCGGCAGGGGGCAACTGAAGCTTTCTTT.